The next 20 T cell receptor beta chains were all read from a single sample in a study of T cells after yellow fever vaccination. TCRdb fed the 5' RACE reads into MiXCR, producing one record per CDR3 protein. This sample has about 50,000 distinct CDR3 sequences, with 5.5% to 6% found just once. Source: PBMCs, either bulk or a sorted T-cell subset (CD4+, CD8+, memory, or dextramer-sorted; not recorded which), taken on the day of the yellow fever booster vaccination. All receptors derive from a man between 18 and 29 years old who received the YFV17D yellow fever vaccine.

This chain links TRBV12-3 or TRBV12-4 with TRBJ2-7; no clear D. V shed 7 bases and J shed 6 bases, with 13 bases lying between them. The CDR3 has 12 residues. CDR3 nucleotides: TGTGCCAGCAAACTCCAACTCGGCGAGCAGTACTTC. It translates to CASKLQLGEQYF.

This clonotype was seen only a few times. The chain carries TRBV7-2 and TRBJ2-5, with 8 bases lining up with TRBD2. The germline V gene encodes CDR1 SGHTA and CDR2 FQGNSA. V was clipped by 7 bases and J by 5 bases; unmatched bases: 12. The CDR3 contains 15 residues. Here the CDR3 reads CASTPYGGGLETQYF. The CDR3 DNA is TGTGCCAGCACCCCCTACGGGGGGGGGTTGGAGACCCAGTACTTC.

This clonotype was found a few times. The rearrangement uses TRBV4-1 and TRBJ1-4; 8 nucleotides match TRBD1. The CDR3 length is 18 residues. Per the germline V gene, CDR1 is MGHRA and CDR2 is YSYEKL. Trimming took 0 bases from V and 0 from J; bases not matched to a gene: 6. The CDR3 protein is CASSQDHGTGATNEKLFF. DNA of the CDR3: TGCGCCAGCAGCCAAGATCATGGGACAGGTGCAACTAATGAAAAACTGTTTTTT.

In this sample, this clonotype turned up a few times. This chain joins TRBV6-2 or TRBV6-3 and TRBJ2-2, with TRBD1 matching over 9 bases. Germline trimming cut 6 bases from V and 3 bases from J; bases unmatched to any gene: 5. There are 15 residues in the CDR3. Germline assignment: CDR1 MNHEY and CDR2 SVGEGT. CDR3: CASSGDRGYTGELFF. The CDR3 DNA reads TGTGCCAGCAGCGGAGACAGGGGGTACACCGGGGAGCTGTTTTTT.

Many counts were recorded for this clonotype. The chain carries TRBV29-1 and TRBJ2-5; 11 nucleotides align to TRBD2. The length of the CDR3 is 14 residues. V was pared by 5 bases and J by 3 bases, with 5 bases of the junction left unmatched. CDR1 is SQVTM and CDR2 is ANQGSEA in the germline V gene. The CDR3: CSVRLAGLKETQYF. CDR3 coding DNA: TGCAGCGTTCGACTAGCGGGACTGAAAGAGACCCAGTACTTC.

There are many counts of this clonotype. The rearrangement links TRBV6-5 to TRBJ1-5; D is unresolved. This CDR3 comprises 15 residues. Germline V gene data show CDR1 as MNHEY and CDR2 as SVGAGI. Trimming removed 0 bases from V and 5 bases from J, with 11 bases in between. The CDR3, as DNA: TGTGCCAGCAGTTACTCAAACCCCCGGGATCAGCCCCAGCATTTT. As protein: CASSYSNPRDQPQHF.

The sample holds a few counts of this clonotype. The chain carries TRBV7-9 and TRBJ1-5; TRBD1 aligns across 9 bases. Germline V gene sequence: CDR1 SEHNR, CDR2 FQNEAQ (reference sequence). This CDR3 comprises 16 residues. Unmatched junction bases numbered 3, after V lost 0 bases and J lost 3 bases. CDR3 in DNA: TGTGCCAGCAGCTTAGCGGGACAGGGAGTCAATCAGCCCCAGCATTTT. Protein product: CASSLAGQGVNQPQHF.

This clonotype was found many times. This chain links TRBV10-3 with TRBJ1-2; D gene unclear. The CDR3 runs to 13 residues. Germline loops: CDR1 ENHRY, CDR2 SYGVKD. V lost 7 bases and J lost 0, with 9 bases in between. The CDR3: CAINTASNYGYTF. The DNA of the CDR3 is TGTGCCATCAACACAGCCTCTAACTATGGCTACACCTTC.

This clonotype was recorded at least ten times. This chain links TRBV20-1 with TRBJ1-5; 7 bases are a match to TRBD1. V shed 4 bases and J 2 bases; nucleotides not matched to a gene: 2. Looked up from germline, CDR1 is DFQATT and CDR2 is SNEGSKA (reference sequence). The length of the CDR3 is 13 residues. The CDR3 bases are TGCAGTGCTAACAGGGGCGGCAATCAGCCCCAGCATTTT. This codes for CSANRGGNQPQHF.

V gene TRBV5-1 combines with J gene TRBJ2-5; D is unclear. Trimming cost V 0 bases and J 2 bases, with 8 bases left between them. In germline, CDR1 is SGHRS, CDR2 YFSETQ. The CDR3 loop spans 14 amino acids. This CDR3 is CASSLGRRQETQYF. The CDR3 bases are TGCGCCAGCAGCTTGGGGCGGCGACAAGAGACCCAGTACTTC.

This clonotype was counted at least ten times. The genes are TRBV5-1 and TRBJ2-1; a possible D gene is TRBD1 (5 bases). The V gene's germline CDR1 is SGHRS and CDR2 YFSETQ. CDR3 length: 12 residues. Trimming cost V 5 bases and J 6 bases, with 9 bases left between them. The CDR3 here is CASREGVNEQFF. CDR3 coding DNA: TGCGCCAGCAGAGAAGGGGTCAATGAGCAGTTCTTC.

This chain links TRBV7-9 with TRBJ1-2; no definite D call. CDR3 size: 15 residues. Germline V CDR1 and CDR2: SEHNR, FQNEAQ (reference sequence). V lost 4 bases to trimming and J lost 5 bases, with 17 bases between them. CDR3 region: CASSSVLRSEYGYTF. DNA for the CDR3: TGTGCCAGCAGCTCCGTTTTAAGGTCGGAGTATGGCTACACCTTC.

In this sample, this clonotype turned up many times. The chain links TRBV12-5 to TRBJ1-5, with D unresolved. Germline CDR1 is LGHNT and CDR2 is FRNRAP. This CDR3 has 12 residues. Trimming took 1 base from V and 4 from J, leaving 2 bases between them. The CDR3 coding sequence is TGTGCTAGTGGTTTGGATAATCAGCCCCAGCATTTT. This gives the protein CASGLDNQPQHF.

This clonotype was seen a single time. The rearrangement joins TRBV19 to TRBJ2-1, with 10 bases aligning to TRBD2. Germline assignment: CDR1 LNHDA and CDR2 SQIVND (reference sequence). V lost 3 bases, J lost 10 bases, and 9 bases stayed unmatched. CDR3 length equals 15 residues. CDR3 sequence: CASSMSSGGQLEQFF. CDR3 nucleotides: TGTGCCAGTAGTATGTCTAGCGGGGGTCAATTGGAGCAGTTCTTC.

This clonotype has more than one count but fewer than ten. The chain combines TRBV20-1 with TRBJ1-2; D ambiguous. V lost 5 bases and J 2 bases, leaving 12 bases between the germline ends. The V gene's germline CDR1 is DFQATT and CDR2 SNEGSKA (reference sequence). The CDR3 is made up of 13 amino acids. CDR3 in amino acids: CSALLEANYGYTF. The CDR3 nucleotides read TGCAGTGCTCTCCTCGAGGCAAACTATGGCTACACCTTC.

This chain connects TRBV5-4 to TRBJ2-3; the match to TRBD2 covers 9 bases. This CDR3 contains 17 residues. Germline V lookup: CDR1 SGHNT, CDR2 YYREEE (reference sequence). Trimming at V came to 1 base and at J to 2 bases, leaving 8 bases not matched to a gene. The CDR3 DNA reads as TGTGCCAGCAGCTTGAAGTTTGGGGGACTAGCCACAGATACGCAGTATTTT. This encodes CASSLKFGGLATDTQYF.

This clonotype was detected ten times or more. The V gene is TRBV4-2, the J gene TRBJ2-3, with 7 nucleotides matching TRBD2. The CDR3 has 15 residues. The germline CDR1 and CDR2 sequences are LGHNA and YNFKEQ. The junction had 3 bases not matched to a gene; V was cut back by 1 base and J by 2 bases. CDR3 amino acids: CASSQAGGNTDTQYF. CDR3 sequence (DNA): TGTGCCAGCAGCCAAGCGGGGGGTAACACAGATACGCAGTATTTT.

CDR3 sequence reads: CASSQASLGPQHF. Written as DNA, the CDR3 is TGCGCCAGCAGCCAAGCGTCTTTGGGGCCCCAGCATTTT. The chain uses TRBV4-1 and TRBJ1-5; D uncertain. Germline loops: CDR1 MGHRA, CDR2 YSYEKL. V was trimmed by 1 base and J by 9 bases, leaving 10 bases between them. This CDR3 region has 13 residues.

At least ten counts were recorded for this clonotype. The chain combines TRBV29-1 with TRBJ1-6, with D possibly being TRBD1 (6 bases). This CDR3 has 12 residues. V lost 4 bases to trimming and J lost 10 bases, with 11 bases between them. Looked up from germline, CDR1 is SQVTM and CDR2 is ANQGSEA. The CDR3 region is CSVVRGKSPLHF. The CDR3, as DNA: TGCAGCGTTGTCAGGGGCAAATCACCCCTCCACTTT.

This clonotype was counted between two and nine times. The rearrangement links TRBV19 to TRBJ1-2; weak D call: TRBD1 (5 bases). Germline V gene lookup returns CDR1 LNHDA and CDR2 SQIVND (reference sequence). There are 13 residues in the CDR3. V lost 7 bases and J lost 2, with 11 bases in between. CDR3 residues: CASKRRGNYGYTF. The CDR3 DNA follows: TGTGCCAGTAAACGTCGGGGGAACTATGGCTACACCTTC.